This passage covers 21 T cell receptor beta chains from one sample sequenced in a study of stem cell transplantation in POMP-related autoinflammatory disease. Assay: immunoSEQ multiplex PCR; the TCRdb copy retains only in-frame clones and omits some. The profile shows about 32,000 clones, 88% of them singletons. The specimen comprised CD4+ T cells from PBMCs, sampled before stem cell transplantation. The receptor source for this set is a human donor with POMP-related autoinflammation and immune dysregulation (PRAID).

The V and J genes are TRBV28 and TRBJ1-1; no clear D. CDR1 MDHEN and CDR2 SYDVKM come from the germline V gene. Trimming left V 2 bases short and J 7 bases short, with 8 bases between. This CDR3 region has 12 residues. CDR3 bases: TGTGCCAGCAGTTTAAGCGGACTTGAAGCTTTCTTT. This encodes CASSLSGLEAFF. Drawing the rest from reference TRBV28 and TRBJ1-1, the complete variable domain is DVKVTQSSRYLVKRTGEKVFLECVQDMDHENMFWYRQDPGLGLRLIYFSYDVKMKEKGDIPEGYSVSREKKERFSLILESASTNQTSMYLCASSLSGLEAFFGQGTRLTVV.

The chain has TRBV7-9 and TRBJ2-1, with D possibly being TRBD2 (6 bases). Deletions cut 4 bases from V and 12 bases from J, with 10 bases between. CDR3 length: 11 amino acids. The germline V gene encodes CDR1 SEHNR and CDR2 FQNEAQ (reference sequence). The CDR3 region has the DNA TGTGCCAGCAGCTCGACTAGTGGGCAGTTCTTC. Protein product: CASSSTSGQFF.

The chain uses TRBV18 and TRBJ2-1; 8 positions agree with TRBD2. Germline trimming cut 1 base from V and 7 bases from J; bases unmatched to any gene: 3. The CDR3 extends over 14 amino acids. Germline assignment: CDR1 KGHSH and CDR2 LQKENI. The CDR3 coding sequence is TGTGCCAGCTCACCACAACTAGCGGAGAATGAGCAGTTCTTC. The encoded protein is CASSPQLAENEQFF. The full variable domain, its missing parts supplied by reference TRBV18 and TRBJ2-1, is NAGVMQNPRHLVRRRGQEARLRCSPMKGHSHVYWYRQLPEEGLKFMVYLQKENIIDESGMPKERFSAEFPKEGPSILRIQQVVRGDSAAYFCASSPQLAENEQFFGPGTRLTVL.

The J gene is TRBJ2-3, the V gene TRBV28; 9 bases are a match to TRBD1. The CDR3 has 15 amino acids. Germline-derived CDR1 and CDR2 are MDHEN and SYDVKM. J was trimmed by 14 bases and V by 10 bases; bases with no gene match: 22. The CDR3 protein is CATTSPGTGREGGYF. The CDR3 nucleotides read TGTGCCACGACTTCGCCTGGGACAGGGAGGGAGGGCGGGTATTTT.

The chain is built from TRBV18 and TRBJ1-2; 7 bases line up with TRBD1. Trimming at V came to 1 base and at J to 0 bases, leaving 8 bases not matched to a gene. The CDR3 is 17 residues long. Germline V gives CDR1 KGHSH, CDR2 LQKENI. Written as DNA, the CDR3 is TGTGCCAGCTCACCACAAAATACCGGGACAGCTAACTATGGCTACACCTTC. It encodes CASSPQNTGTANYGYTF.

This chain links TRBV18 with TRBJ2-4; 11 nucleotides align to TRBD2. The trim removed 6 bases at V and 1 base at J, leaving 8 bases unmatched. From germline, CDR1 is KGHSH and CDR2 LQKENI. The CDR3 spans 17 residues. The CDR3 sequence is CASSRLAGSVAKNIQYF. The CDR3 DNA is TGTGCCAGCTCTAGACTAGCGGGAAGTGTTGCCAAAAACATTCAGTACTTC.

CDR3: CASSEGRGTEISYEQYF. In nucleotides, the CDR3 is TGTGCCAGCAGTGAAGGAAGGGGAACAGAAATCTCCTACGAGCAGTACTTC. The rearrangement joins TRBV25-1 to TRBJ2-7; D is perhaps TRBD1 (5 bases). This CDR3 is 17 amino acids long. Trimming removed 2 bases from V and 0 bases from J, with 17 bases in between. Germline V lookup: CDR1 MGHDK, CDR2 SYGVNS.

This rearrangement joins TRBV2 to TRBJ2-1, with 10 bases fitting TRBD1. The V and J ends lost 1 base and 6 bases, in that order; junction bases with no gene match: 3. There are 15 residues in the CDR3. Germline CDR1 and CDR2: SNHLY and FYNNEI. The CDR3 protein is CASSEVGTGANEQFF. The CDR3 bases are TGTGCCAGCAGTGAAGTGGGGACAGGGGCCAATGAGCAGTTCTTC.

The chain combines TRBV10-3 with TRBJ1-3; D may be TRBD1 (5 bases). Germline V gene data show CDR1 as ENHRY and CDR2 as SYGVKD. This CDR3 is built from 16 residues. V shed 6 bases and J shed 0 bases, with 15 bases lying between them. CDR3: CAISGIRVGSGNTIYF. The CDR3 DNA sequence: TGTGCCATCAGCGGGATCAGGGTCGGCTCTGGAAACACCATATATTTT.

The chain recombines TRBV5-1 with TRBJ1-2; no reliable D call. CDR3 length: 18 residues. Germline-derived CDR1 and CDR2 are SGHRS and YFSETQ. V lost 0 bases, J lost 3 bases, and 21 bases lay in between. CDR3 DNA: TGCGCCAGCAGCTTGGCCGAACATCCTATGGCTTCACACTATGGCTACACCTTC. Its translation is CASSLAEHPMASHYGYTF.

The chain has TRBV5-4 and TRBJ2-1; D perhaps matches TRBD2 (6 bases). V shed 5 bases and J shed 2 bases, with 11 bases lying between them. This CDR3 is 14 amino acids long. Germline V gives CDR1 SGHNT, CDR2 YYREEE (reference sequence). CDR3 in DNA: TGTGCCAGCAGACGGGGGACCCCCTACAATGAGCAGTTCTTC. This encodes CASRRGTPYNEQFF.

The gene calls are TRBV10-3 and TRBJ2-5, with D possibly being TRBD1 (6 bases). The CDR3 has 14 amino acids. V lost 10 bases to trimming and J lost 6 bases, with 21 bases between them. In germline, CDR1 is ENHRY, CDR2 SYGVKD. The CDR3 sequence is CATASQGTRQTQYF. As DNA, the CDR3 is TGTGCCACAGCGTCACAGGGAACGAGACAGACCCAGTACTTC.

This chain connects TRBV11-2 to TRBJ1-3, with no clear D. This CDR3 contains 16 residues. Germline-derived CDR1 and CDR2 are SGHAT and FQNNGV. Trimming took off 1 base at V and 0 bases at J, with 10 bases between the two ends. CDR3 sequence: CASSLGRLSSGNTIYF. The DNA for the CDR3 is TGTGCCAGCAGCTTAGGTCGTCTCTCCTCTGGAAACACCATATATTTT.

The chain combines TRBV9 with TRBJ2-1, with D maybe TRBD2 (6 bases). V shed 0 bases and J shed 1 base, with 8 bases lying between them. Germline CDR1 is SGDLS and CDR2 is YYNGEE. The CDR3 runs to 15 residues. As DNA, the CDR3 is TGTGCCAGCAGCGTAGACGGGAGATCCTACAATGAGCAGTTCTTC. Translation: CASSVDGRSYNEQFF.

The V gene is TRBV4-1, the J gene TRBJ1-2, with 7 bases matching TRBD1. From germline, CDR1 is MGHRA and CDR2 YSYEKL. After removal of 2 bases from V and 8 bases from J, the junction contained 5 bases not matched to a gene. This CDR3 is 13 amino acids long. The CDR3 bases are TGCGCCAGCAGCCAAAGGGGGCTTGACGGCTACACCTTC. Translating gives CASSQRGLDGYTF.

The genes are TRBV4-2 and TRBJ2-3; 10 bases agree with TRBD2. The germline CDR1 and CDR2 sequences are LGHNA and YNFKEQ. The CDR3 extends over 16 amino acids. J was trimmed by 3 bases and V by 3 bases; bases with no gene match: 6. The CDR3 DNA reads as TGTGCCAGCAGCCAGGAACTAGCGGGGCATACAGATACGCAGTATTTT. This gives the protein CASSQELAGHTDTQYF.

J is TRBJ2-1 and V is TRBV5-4; possibly TRBD1 or TRBD2 for D (5 bases each). The CDR3 runs 12 residues. V lost 6 bases and J lost 9, with 13 bases in between. Germline V lookup: CDR1 SGHNT, CDR2 YYREEE (reference sequence). CDR3 nucleotides: TGTGCCAGCACCCCTTTTGGGGGTGAGCAGTTCTTC. Protein sequence: CASTPFGGEQFF.

The chain recombines TRBV19 with TRBJ2-4; 7 bases are a match to TRBD2. From germline, CDR1 is LNHDA and CDR2 SQIVND (reference sequence). V was clipped by 3 bases and J by 8 bases; unmatched bases: 10. The CDR3 sequence is 15 residues long. Here the CDR3 DNA reads TGTGCCAGTAGTATCGGGAGGAAGACAAGGGACATTCAGTACTTC. It translates to CASSIGRKTRDIQYF.

V is TRBV11-2 and J is TRBJ2-6, with D perhaps TRBD2 (5 bases). Trimming removed 2 bases from V and 1 base from J, with 6 bases in between. The CDR3 has 15 amino acids. The germline CDR1 and CDR2 sequences are SGHAT and FQNNGV. The CDR3 bases are TGTGCCAGCAGCTTAACGGGATCTGGGGCCAACGTCCTGACTTTC. This gives the protein CASSLTGSGANVLTF.

The chain carries TRBV6-5 and TRBJ1-5, with a tentative D call TRBD1 (6 bases). This CDR3 comprises 15 residues. V lost 5 bases and J lost 0, with 11 bases in between. CDR1 and CDR2 from the germline V gene are MNHEY and SVGAGI. This chain's CDR3 is CASSAPGDSNQPQHF. The CDR3 bases are TGTGCCAGCAGTGCCCCAGGGGATAGCAATCAGCCCCAGCATTTT.

This sequence joins TRBV5-1 and TRBJ2-3; 7 positions match TRBD1. The V gene end was trimmed by 3 bases and the J gene end by 3 bases; junction bases not matched to a gene: 13. The CDR3 contains 17 residues. Germline V gene sequence: CDR1 SGHRS, CDR2 YFSETQ. The CDR3 region is CASSSMTGSLGTDTQYF. The CDR3 bases are TGCGCCAGCAGCTCAATGACAGGGTCTTTGGGAACAGATACGCAGTATTTT.